The clone carrying this T cell receptor (beta chain) has at least ten counts. TCRdb re-derived calls from the 5' RACE reads in MiXCR, one entry per CDR3 protein. Found here are about 200,000 distinct CDR3 sequences, more than 25% of them singletons; the top ten hold about 6.2%. The CDR3 has 14 amino acids. Germline-derived CDR1 and CDR2 are SNHLY and FYNNEI. With V trimmed by 7 bases and J by 3 bases, 4 bases remained unmatched. This sample was taken from a study of CD8 T cells in ankylosing spondylitis. The rearrangement uses TRBV2 and TRBJ2-1; 9 bases are shared with TRBD2. Sequencing used blood, either unsorted or a sorted T cell fraction (not recorded which). This receptor was identified in a male donor with ankylosing spondylitis or in good health (not recorded which). In DNA, the CDR3 is TGTGCCAGCACAGGACTAGCGATCTACAATGAGCAGTTCTTC. It encodes CASTGLAIYNEQFF.